Listed below are T cell receptor beta chains from one sample, sequenced in a study of CD8+ T cells in alopecia areata. TCRdb keeps only in-frame clones here, not all; method: immunoSEQ multiplex PCR. The sample lists around 150,000 clones; around three fifths were seen once. The sequenced sample was CD4+ T cells sorted from blood, obtained at week 4, from a patient treated with tofacitinib. These receptors were taken from a human donor with alopecia areata. Each CDR3 is given with its conserved first and last residue. A D gene is named only where the DNA matches it firmly.

j_call | v_call | d_call | cdr3_aa
TRBJ1-5 | TRBV5-1 | TRBD1 | CASSTGTGTNQPQHF
TRBJ2-5 | TRBV18 | TRBD1 | CASSPPGRDSLKETQYF
TRBJ1-2 | TRBV12-5 | . | CASALGGNYGYTF
TRBJ1-2 | TRBV7-9 | TRBD1 | CASSVPDRGEHGYTF
TRBJ2-7 | TRBV18 | . | CASSSWTARTYEQYF
TRBJ1-1 | TRBV18 | . | CASSPIDTEAFF
TRBJ2-7 | TRBV2 | . | CASSWIDEQYF
TRBJ2-7 | TRBV7-9 | . | CASSLPSGTLSYEQYF
TRBJ1-6 | TRBV5-1 | . | CASSNRATSGSPLHF
TRBJ2-7 | TRBV20-1 | . | CSARDAYEQYF
TRBJ2-3 | TRBV20-1 | . | CSVQGSDTQYF
TRBJ1-2 | TRBV29-1 | . | CSVAGQPYGYTF
TRBJ1-2 | TRBV30 | . | CAWSLFSGKGYTF
TRBJ1-5 | TRBV10-3 | TRBD1 | CAISVGTGRVNQPQHF
TRBJ2-7 | TRBV15 | . | CATSRDSGGSYEQYF
TRBJ1-5 | TRBV27 | . | CASSLSDNQPQHF
TRBJ2-2 | TRBV30 | . | CAWSVGAGELFF
TRBJ2-7 | TRBV7-2 | . | CASSFRAPGYEQYF
TRBJ2-1 | TRBV20-1 | . | CSARGYNEQFF
TRBJ2-7 | TRBV30 | . | CALEPLGGPRSYEQYF
TRBJ2-3 | TRBV5-6 | TRBD1 | CASSLYWRQGSSTDTQYF
TRBJ2-2 | TRBV29-1 | . | CSVRAGNTGELFF
TRBJ2-5 | TRBV30 | . | CASGQPGGTQYF
TRBJ2-5 | TRBV9 | . | CASSVGAAPGGETQYF
TRBJ1-6 | TRBV7-2 | TRBD1 | CASSPGGYSPLHF
TRBJ2-1 | TRBV12-5 | . | CASGFRLTNEQFF
TRBJ2-3 | TRBV5-1 | . | CASGQLPTDTQYF
TRBJ1-2 | TRBV29-1 | TRBD1 | CSVEANRDRVYGYTF
TRBJ1-2 | TRBV29-1 | . | CSVEAGLTYGYTF
TRBJ1-1 | TRBV7-3 | . | CASSLKVNTEAFF
TRBJ2-3 | TRBV5-1 | . | CASSLVGMGMPDTQYF
TRBJ1-6 | TRBV27 | . | CASSLSGDVTLHF
TRBJ1-1 | TRBV29-1 | . | CSVQDLNTEAFF
TRBJ1-6 | TRBV7-9 | . | CASSLMSQVNSPLHF
TRBJ2-7 | TRBV6-5 | . | CASRASGVAEQYF
TRBJ1-5 | TRBV6-6 | . | CASSHSPLLAQHF
TRBJ1-1 | TRBV7-2 | . | CASSLGVAFF
TRBJ2-5 | TRBV5-1 | . | CASSLVVGQETQYF
TRBJ1-6 | TRBV14 | . | CASSQDLDSPLHF
TRBJ1-1 | TRBV20-1 | . | CSGMRNTEAFF
TRBJ1-5 | TRBV7-2 | . | CASSLRDGSNQPQHF
TRBJ1-2 | TRBV30 | . | CAWSKGNYGYTF
TRBJ2-6 | TRBV29-1 | . | CSVEVGGGISGANVLTF